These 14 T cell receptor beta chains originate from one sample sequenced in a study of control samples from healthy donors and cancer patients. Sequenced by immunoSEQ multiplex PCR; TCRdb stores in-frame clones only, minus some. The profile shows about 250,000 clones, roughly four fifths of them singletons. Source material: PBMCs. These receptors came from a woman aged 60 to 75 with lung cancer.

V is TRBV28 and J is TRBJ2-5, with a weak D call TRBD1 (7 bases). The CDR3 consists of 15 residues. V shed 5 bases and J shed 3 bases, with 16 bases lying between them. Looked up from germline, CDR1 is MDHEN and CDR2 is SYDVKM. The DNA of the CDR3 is TGTGCCAGCAGTGTCGGGGACAGACTAGAAGAGACCCAGTACTTC. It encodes CASSVGDRLEETQYF.

CDR3 nucleotide sequence: TGTGCCACCAGCAGAGATGGAGTCGGGGGCTACACCTTC. Translating gives CATSRDGVGGYTF. The rearrangement links TRBV15 to TRBJ1-2; D unresolved. With 0 bases removed from V and 8 bases from J, the gap between germline ends came to 10 bases. The CDR3 is made up of 13 amino acids. Looked up from germline, CDR1 is LNHNV and CDR2 is YYDKDF (reference sequence). The full variable domain, rest sourced from reference TRBV15 and TRBJ1-2, is DAMVIQNPRYQVTQFGKPVTLSCSQTLNHNVMYWYQQKSSQAPKLLFHYYDKDFNNEADTPDNFQSRRPNTSFCFLDIRSPGLGDTAMYLCATSRDGVGGYTFGSGTRLTVV.

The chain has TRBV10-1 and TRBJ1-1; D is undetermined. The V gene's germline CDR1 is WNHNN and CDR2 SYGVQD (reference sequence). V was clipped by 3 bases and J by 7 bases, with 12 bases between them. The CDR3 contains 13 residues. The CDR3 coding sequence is TGCGCCAGCAGTGAATCCGGGATCAGTGAAGCTTTCTTT. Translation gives CASSESGISEAFF.

CDR3 in amino acids: CASSFRRDEKLFF. CDR3 sequence (DNA): TGTGCCAGCAGTTTTAGGAGAGATGAAAAACTGTTTTTT. J is TRBJ1-4 and V is TRBV27; unclear D gene. The CDR3 sequence is 13 residues long. With 3 bases removed from V and 6 bases from J, the gap between germline ends came to 8 bases. Germline CDR1 MNHEY, CDR2 SMNVEV (reference sequence). The whole variable domain, remainder taken from reference TRBV27 and TRBJ1-4, is EAQVTQNPRYLITVTGKKLTVTCSQNMNHEYMSWYRQDPGLGLRQIYYSMNVEVTDKGDVPEGYKVSRKEKRNFPLILESPSPNQTSLYFCASSFRRDEKLFFGSGTQLSVL.

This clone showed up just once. The CDR3 sequence is CASSSRADLGTPLHF. The CDR3 DNA sequence: TGCGCCAGCAGCTCACGGGCGGACCTAGGTACACCCCTCCACTTT. J is TRBJ1-6 and V is TRBV5-1; D is ambiguous. Trimming pared 3 bases from V and 11 bases from J, leaving 18 bases between. This CDR3 region has 15 residues. The germline V gene has CDR1 SGHRS and CDR2 YFSETQ.

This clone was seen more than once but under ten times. DNA for the CDR3: TGTGCCAGCAACGTTGAGAATAGCAATCAGCCCCAGCATTTT. It yields the protein CASNVENSNQPQHF. This chain links TRBV2 with TRBJ1-5; no firm D call. In germline, CDR1 is SNHLY, CDR2 FYNNEI. The CDR3 length is 14 residues. Trimming removed 7 bases at V and 0 bases at J, with 10 bases between.

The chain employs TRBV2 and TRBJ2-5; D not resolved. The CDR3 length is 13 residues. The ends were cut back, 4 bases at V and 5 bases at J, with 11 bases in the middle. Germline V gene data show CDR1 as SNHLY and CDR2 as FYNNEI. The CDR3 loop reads CASSAGYWETQYF. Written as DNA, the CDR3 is TGTGCCAGCAGTGCGGGCTATTGGGAGACCCAGTACTTC.

The DNA for the CDR3 is TGTGCCAGCTCCGCGGACGGGGGTGGCTACACCTTC. Translated: CASSADGGGYTF. J is TRBJ1-2 and V is TRBV18; D is perhaps TRBD1 (5 bases). Deletions cut 6 bases from V and 7 bases from J, with 12 bases between. The V gene's germline CDR1 is KGHSH and CDR2 LQKENI. The length of the CDR3 is 12 residues.

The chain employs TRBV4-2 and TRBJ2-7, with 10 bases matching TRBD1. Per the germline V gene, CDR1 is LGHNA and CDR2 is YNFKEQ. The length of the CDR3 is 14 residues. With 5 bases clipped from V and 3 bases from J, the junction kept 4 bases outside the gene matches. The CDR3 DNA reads TGTGCCAGCAGCGCCGGGACAGGGGACTACGAGCAGTACTTC. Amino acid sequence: CASSAGTGDYEQYF.

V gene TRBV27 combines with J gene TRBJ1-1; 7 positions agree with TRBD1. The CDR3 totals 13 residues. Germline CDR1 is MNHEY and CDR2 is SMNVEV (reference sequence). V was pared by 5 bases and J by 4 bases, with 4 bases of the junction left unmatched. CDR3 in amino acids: CASSAGQSTEAFF. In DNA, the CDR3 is TGTGCCAGCAGTGCGGGACAGAGCACTGAAGCTTTCTTT.

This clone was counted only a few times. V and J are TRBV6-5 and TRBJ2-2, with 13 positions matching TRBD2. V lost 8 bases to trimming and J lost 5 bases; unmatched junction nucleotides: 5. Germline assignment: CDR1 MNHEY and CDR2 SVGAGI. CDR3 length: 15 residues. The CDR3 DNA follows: TGTGCCAGCGTACCGGGACTAGCGGGGACCGGGGAGCTGTTTTTT. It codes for CASVPGLAGTGELFF.

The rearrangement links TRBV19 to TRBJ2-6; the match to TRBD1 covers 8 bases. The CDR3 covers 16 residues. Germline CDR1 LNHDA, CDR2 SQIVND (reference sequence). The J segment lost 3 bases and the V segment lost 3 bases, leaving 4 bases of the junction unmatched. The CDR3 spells CASSIDRGFGANVLTF. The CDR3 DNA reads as TGTGCCAGTAGTATCGACAGGGGATTTGGGGCCAACGTCCTGACTTTC.

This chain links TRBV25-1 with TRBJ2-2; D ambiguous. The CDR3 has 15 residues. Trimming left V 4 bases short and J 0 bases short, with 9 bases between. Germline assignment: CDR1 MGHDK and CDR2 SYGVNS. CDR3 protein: CASSGYIPNTGELFF. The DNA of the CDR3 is TGTGCCAGCAGTGGGTATATCCCGAACACCGGGGAGCTGTTTTTT.

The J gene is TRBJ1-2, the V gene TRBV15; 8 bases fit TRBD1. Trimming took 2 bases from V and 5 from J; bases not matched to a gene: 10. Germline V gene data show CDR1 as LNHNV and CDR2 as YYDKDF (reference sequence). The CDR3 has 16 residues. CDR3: CATSRSDPRQGYGYTF. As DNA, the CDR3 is TGTGCCACCAGCAGATCAGACCCCCGACAGGGGTATGGCTACACCTTC.